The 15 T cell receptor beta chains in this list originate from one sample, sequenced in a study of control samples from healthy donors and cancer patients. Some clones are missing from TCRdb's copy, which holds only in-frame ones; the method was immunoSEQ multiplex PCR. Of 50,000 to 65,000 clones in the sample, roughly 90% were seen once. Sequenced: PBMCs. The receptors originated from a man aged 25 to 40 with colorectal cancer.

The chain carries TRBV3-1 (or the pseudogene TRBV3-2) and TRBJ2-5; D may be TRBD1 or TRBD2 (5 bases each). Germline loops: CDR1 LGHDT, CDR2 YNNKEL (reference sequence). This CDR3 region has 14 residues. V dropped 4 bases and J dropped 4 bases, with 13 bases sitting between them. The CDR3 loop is CASSLRQRIETQYF. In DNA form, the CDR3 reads TGTGCCAGCAGCCTAAGACAGCGGATAGAGACCCAGTACTTC.

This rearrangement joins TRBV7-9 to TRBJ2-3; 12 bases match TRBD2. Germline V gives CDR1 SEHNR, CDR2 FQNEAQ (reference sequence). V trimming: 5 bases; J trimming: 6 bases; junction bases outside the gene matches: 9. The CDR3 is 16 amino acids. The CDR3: CASSPLTSGGRDTQYF. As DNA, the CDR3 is TGTGCCAGCAGCCCCCTCACTAGCGGGGGGAGGGATACGCAGTATTTT.

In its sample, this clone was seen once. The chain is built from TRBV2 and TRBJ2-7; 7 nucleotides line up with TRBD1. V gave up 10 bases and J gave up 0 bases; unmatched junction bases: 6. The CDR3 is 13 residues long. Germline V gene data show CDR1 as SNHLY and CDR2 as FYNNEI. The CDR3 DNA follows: TGTGCCATTACCGGGACAGACTCCTACGAGCAGTACTTC. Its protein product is CAITGTDSYEQYF. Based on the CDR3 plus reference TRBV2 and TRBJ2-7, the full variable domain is EPEVTQTPSHQVTQMGQEVILRCVPISNHLYFYWYRQILGQKVEFLVSFYNNEISEKSEIFDDQFSVERPDGSNFTLKIRSTKLEDSAMYFCAITGTDSYEQYFGPGTRLTVT.

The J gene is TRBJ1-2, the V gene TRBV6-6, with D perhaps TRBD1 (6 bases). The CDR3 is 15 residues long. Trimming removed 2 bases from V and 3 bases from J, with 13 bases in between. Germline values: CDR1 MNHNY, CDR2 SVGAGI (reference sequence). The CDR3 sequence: CASSYPGGPHYGYTF. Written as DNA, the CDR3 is TGTGCCAGCAGTTACCCGGGGGGCCCTCACTATGGCTACACCTTC.

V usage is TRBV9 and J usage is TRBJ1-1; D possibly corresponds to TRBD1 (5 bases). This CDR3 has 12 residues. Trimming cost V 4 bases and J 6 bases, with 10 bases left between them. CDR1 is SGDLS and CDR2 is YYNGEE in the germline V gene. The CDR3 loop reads CASSPGGAEAFF. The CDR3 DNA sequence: TGTGCCAGCAGCCCCGGGGGGGCTGAAGCTTTCTTT.

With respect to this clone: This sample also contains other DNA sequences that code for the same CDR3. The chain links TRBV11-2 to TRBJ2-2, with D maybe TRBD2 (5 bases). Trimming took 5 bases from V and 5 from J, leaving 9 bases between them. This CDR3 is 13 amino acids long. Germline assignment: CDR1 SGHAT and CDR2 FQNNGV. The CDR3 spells CASSQTGTGELFF. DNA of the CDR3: TGTGCCAGCAGCCAAACGGGAACCGGGGAGCTGTTTTTT.

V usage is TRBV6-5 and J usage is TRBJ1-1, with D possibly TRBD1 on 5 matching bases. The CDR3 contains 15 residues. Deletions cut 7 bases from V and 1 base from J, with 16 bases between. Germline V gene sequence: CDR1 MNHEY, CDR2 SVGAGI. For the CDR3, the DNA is TGTGCCAGCACCCCGCGGGGACTAACGAACACTGAAGCTTTCTTT. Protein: CASTPRGLTNTEAFF.

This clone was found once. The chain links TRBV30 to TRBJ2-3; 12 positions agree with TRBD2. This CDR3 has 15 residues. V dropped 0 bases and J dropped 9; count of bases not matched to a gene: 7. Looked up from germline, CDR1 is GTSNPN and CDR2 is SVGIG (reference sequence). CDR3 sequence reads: CAWSVASGGARTQYF. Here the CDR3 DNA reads TGTGCCTGGAGTGTGGCTAGCGGGGGGGCTCGGACGCAGTATTTT.

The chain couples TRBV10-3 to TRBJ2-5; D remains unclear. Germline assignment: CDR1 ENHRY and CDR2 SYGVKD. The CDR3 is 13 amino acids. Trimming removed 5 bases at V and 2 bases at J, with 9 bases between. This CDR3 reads CAISPDQQETQYF. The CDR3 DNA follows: TGTGCCATCAGTCCGGACCAGCAAGAGACCCAGTACTTC.

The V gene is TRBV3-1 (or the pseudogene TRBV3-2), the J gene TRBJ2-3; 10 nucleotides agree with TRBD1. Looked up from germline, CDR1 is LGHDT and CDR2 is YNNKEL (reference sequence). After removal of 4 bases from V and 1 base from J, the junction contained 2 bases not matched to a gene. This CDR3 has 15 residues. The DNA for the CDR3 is TGTGCCAGCAGCCGGGACAGGGGCGGCACAGATACGCAGTATTTT. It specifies CASSRDRGGTDTQYF.

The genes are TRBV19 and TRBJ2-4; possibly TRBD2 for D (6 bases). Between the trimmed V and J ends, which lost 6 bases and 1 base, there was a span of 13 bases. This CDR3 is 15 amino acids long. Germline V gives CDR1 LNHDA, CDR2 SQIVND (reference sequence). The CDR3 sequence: CASSPGVFAKNIQYF. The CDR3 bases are TGTGCCAGTAGCCCGGGGGTGTTTGCCAAAAACATTCAGTACTTC.

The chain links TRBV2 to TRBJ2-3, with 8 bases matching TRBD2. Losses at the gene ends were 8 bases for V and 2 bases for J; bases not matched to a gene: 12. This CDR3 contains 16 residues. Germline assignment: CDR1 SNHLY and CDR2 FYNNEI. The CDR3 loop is CASYPLGSGNTDTQYF. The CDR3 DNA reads TGTGCCAGCTACCCCCTTGGTAGCGGGAACACAGATACGCAGTATTTT.

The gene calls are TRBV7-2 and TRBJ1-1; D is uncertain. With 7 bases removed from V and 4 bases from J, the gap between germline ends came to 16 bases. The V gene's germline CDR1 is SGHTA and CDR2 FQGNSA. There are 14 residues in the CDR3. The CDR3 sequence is CASNQLAVGTEAFF. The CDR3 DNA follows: TGTGCCAGCAATCAGCTGGCGGTTGGCACTGAAGCTTTCTTT.

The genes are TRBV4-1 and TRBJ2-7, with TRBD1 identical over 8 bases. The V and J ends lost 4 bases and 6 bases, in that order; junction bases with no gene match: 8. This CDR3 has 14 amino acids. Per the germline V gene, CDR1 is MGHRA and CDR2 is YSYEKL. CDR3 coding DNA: TGCGCCAGCAGCCCTGGACAGGGATTCGGCGAGCAGTACTTC. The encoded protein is CASSPGQGFGEQYF.

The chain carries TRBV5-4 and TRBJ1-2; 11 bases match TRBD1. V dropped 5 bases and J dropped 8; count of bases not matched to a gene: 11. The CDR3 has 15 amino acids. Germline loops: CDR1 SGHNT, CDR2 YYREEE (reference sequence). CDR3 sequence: CASSPARTGGQGYTF. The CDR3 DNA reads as TGTGCCAGCAGTCCAGCCCGGACAGGGGGCCAAGGCTACACCTTC.